Listed here is a single T cell receptor beta chain. Its matching antigen is unknown. The record originates from a study of cytomegalovirus exposure and HLA in healthy donors. Points from the study as a whole: Reportedly, fewer N-insertions than the approximately 600-donor mean appeared in an Asian-associated ancestry cluster in a later analysis. A later look showed TCR association rates differing by HLA locus, highest for DRB1 and lowest for HLA-C. An assumption of roughly uniform sequencing depth across donors underlay the presence/absence analyses.

Germline trimming cut 0 bases from V and 4 bases from J; bases unmatched to any gene: 4. The CDR3 consists of 15 residues. Per germline, CDR1 SGHKS and CDR2 YYEKEE (reference sequence). With 60 Vbeta and 13 Jbeta primers, the PCR was carried out. The method was immunoSEQ multiplex PCR; TCRdb's version includes in-frame clones alone and lacks a portion of them. This sample has some 87,000 clones, with 55% to 75% found just once. All the people who gave samples were healthy bone marrow donors. The origin of this receptor is a woman aged 50 to 60 in good health and CMV-seropositive. The sample comprised PBMCs. The chain couples TRBV5-5 to TRBJ2-1, with 7 bases that match TRBD1. CDR3 coding DNA: TGTGCCAGCAGCTTGGGACAGGGTAGTTACAATGAGCAGTTCTTC. It yields the protein CASSLGQGSYNEQFF.